The present T cell receptor (beta chain) was sequenced within a study of blood T cell repertoires in COVID-19. TCRdb's table, derived via immunoSEQ multiplex PCR, lists solely in-frame clones and lacks some. The sample records under 250,000 clones, 82% being singletons. The ends were cut back, 3 bases at V and 6 bases at J, with 8 bases in the middle. The germline CDR1 and CDR2 sequences are ENHRY and SYGVKD. This CDR3 contains 12 residues. The chain employs TRBV10-3 and TRBJ1-2; D is unresolved. This receptor was obtained from a woman between 65 and 79 years old with acute or convalescent COVID-19. The sequencing input was peripheral blood. The chain's CDR3 is CAISDSEDGYTF. Written as DNA, the CDR3 is TGTGCCATCAGTGACAGTGAGGATGGCTACACCTTC.